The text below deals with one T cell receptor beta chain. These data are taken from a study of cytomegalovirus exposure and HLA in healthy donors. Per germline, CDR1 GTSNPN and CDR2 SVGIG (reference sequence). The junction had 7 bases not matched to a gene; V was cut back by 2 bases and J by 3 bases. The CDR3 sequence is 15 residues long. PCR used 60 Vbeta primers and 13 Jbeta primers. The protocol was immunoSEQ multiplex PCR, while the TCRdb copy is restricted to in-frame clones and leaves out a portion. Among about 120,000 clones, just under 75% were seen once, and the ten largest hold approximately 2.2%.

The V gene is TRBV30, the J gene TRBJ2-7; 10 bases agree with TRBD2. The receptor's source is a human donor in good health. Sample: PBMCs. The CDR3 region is CAWSNQRGGIYEQYF. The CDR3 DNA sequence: TGTGCCTGGAGTAATCAGCGGGGGGGGATCTACGAGCAGTACTTC.